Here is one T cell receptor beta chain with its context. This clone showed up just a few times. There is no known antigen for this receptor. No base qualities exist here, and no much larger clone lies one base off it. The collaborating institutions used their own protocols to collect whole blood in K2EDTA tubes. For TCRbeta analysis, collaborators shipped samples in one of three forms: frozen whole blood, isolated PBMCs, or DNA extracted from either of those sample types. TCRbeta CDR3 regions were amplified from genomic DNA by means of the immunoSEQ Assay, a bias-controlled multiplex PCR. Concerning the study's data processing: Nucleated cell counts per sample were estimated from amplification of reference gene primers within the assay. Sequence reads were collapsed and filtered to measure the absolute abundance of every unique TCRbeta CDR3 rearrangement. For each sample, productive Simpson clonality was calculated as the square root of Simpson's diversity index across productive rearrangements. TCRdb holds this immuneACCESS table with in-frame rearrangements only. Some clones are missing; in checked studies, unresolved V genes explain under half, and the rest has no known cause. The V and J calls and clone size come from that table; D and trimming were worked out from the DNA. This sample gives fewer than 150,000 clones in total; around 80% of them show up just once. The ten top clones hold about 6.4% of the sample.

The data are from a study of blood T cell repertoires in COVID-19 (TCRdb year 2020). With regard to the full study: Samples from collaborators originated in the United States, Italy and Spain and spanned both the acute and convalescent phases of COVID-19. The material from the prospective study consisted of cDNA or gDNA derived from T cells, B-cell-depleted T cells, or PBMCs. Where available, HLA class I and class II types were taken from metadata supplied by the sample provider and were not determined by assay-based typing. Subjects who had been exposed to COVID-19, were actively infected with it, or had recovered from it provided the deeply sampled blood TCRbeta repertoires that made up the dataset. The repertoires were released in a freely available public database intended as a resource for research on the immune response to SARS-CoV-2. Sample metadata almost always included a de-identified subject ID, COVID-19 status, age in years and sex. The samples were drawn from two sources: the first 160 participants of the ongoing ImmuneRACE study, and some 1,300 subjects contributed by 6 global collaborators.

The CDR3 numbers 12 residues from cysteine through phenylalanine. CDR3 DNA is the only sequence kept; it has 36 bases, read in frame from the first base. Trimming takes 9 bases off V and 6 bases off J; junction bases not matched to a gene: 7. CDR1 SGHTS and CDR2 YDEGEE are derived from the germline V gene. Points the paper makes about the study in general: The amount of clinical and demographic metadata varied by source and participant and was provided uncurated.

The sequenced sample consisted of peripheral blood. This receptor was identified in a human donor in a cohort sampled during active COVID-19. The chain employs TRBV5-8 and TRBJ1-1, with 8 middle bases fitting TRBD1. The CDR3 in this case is CATTGVSAEAFF. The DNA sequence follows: TGTGCCACGACAGGGGTTAGTGCTGAAGCTTTCTTT.